The TCR beta chain under discussion was sequenced for a study of response to subunit inactivated influenza vaccine. CDR1 is MGHDK, CDR2 SYGVNS, per germline. The germline V and J ends were trimmed by 2 bases and 8 bases, with 12 bases remaining between them. This CDR3 has 13 amino acids. TCRdb reprocessed the RT-PCR reads with MiXCR, giving one entry per CDR3 protein. The sample has hundreds of thousands of distinct CDR3 sequences, 15% to 20% seen once; the top ten hold roughly 3%. On this clonotype: What it recognizes is unknown.

General study points: Authors suggested that a seasonal influenza vaccination recruits few new T cells each time.

The V call is TRBV25-1, the J call TRBJ1-2, with D perhaps TRBD1 (5 bases). The clonotype originates from a man aged 50-75 years who received an inactivated influenza vaccine. Here the sequenced sample was CD4+ T cells sorted from PBMCs, taken less than 30 months after vaccination. Here the CDR3 DNA reads TGTGCCAGCAGTGAAAACGGGGGTTGGGGCTACACCTTC. Protein sequence: CASSENGGWGYTF.